This is a list of T cell receptor beta chains from one sample in a study of cytomegalovirus exposure and HLA in healthy donors. TCRdb keeps only in-frame clones here, not all; method: immunoSEQ multiplex PCR. The sample contains 100,000 to 150,000 clones, about four fifths of which appear only once. Sequences were obtained from PBMCs. Receptors were obtained from a woman aged 40 to 55 in good health and CMV-seropositive. Each CDR3 is given without its conserved first and last residue. Only some rows state a clone size, as once, few, many or a class for expanded clones.

V,size,CDR3
TRBV9,NA,ASSVDHRLHEQF
TRBV6-5,NA,ASSYFSRLGYEQY
TRBV7-8,NA,ASSWRGTGRSYEQY
TRBV10-3,NA,AISDQVSDEQY
TRBV28,NA,ASSLTGAWGNEQF
TRBV11-3,NA,ASSLDPAGETQY
TRBV9,NA,ASAGGMNTEAF
TRBV9,NA,ASSVDPGNSPLH
TRBV4-1,NA,ASSQGRGPFSGELF
TRBV28,NA,ASSFRGSQPQH
TRBV4-3,NA,ASSQVNSGSAGELF
TRBV9,NA,ASSEGLAGLAYEQY
TRBV5-1,once,ASSLAPGTPKETQY
TRBV11-3,NA,ASSPSGTGSDEQY
TRBV10-3,NA,AIRKPSADNEQF
TRBV30,NA,AWSATRRSAGELF
TRBV6-5,NA,ASSKPGQIYEQY
TRBV11-2,NA,ASSKTTGTYGYT
TRBV6-5,once,ASSYHNDRVLGELF
TRBV19,NA,ASSIRLARSDTQY
TRBV13,NA,ASSSTGTEAF
TRBV15,NA,ATSRERVRLAGEETQY
TRBV28,NA,ASSLGRHSYEQY
TRBV2,NA,ASSPDSSYNSPLH
TRBV7-3,NA,ASSRGGTQGYEQY
TRBV5-4,NA,ASTVVAGGPQETQY
TRBV7-7,once,ASSLGLSSTDTQY
TRBV28,once,ASSLKAGVDTQY
TRBV7-8,NA,ASSVDREANYGYT
TRBV4-1,NA,ASSPLGLAPETQY
TRBV30,NA,AWSVPSADNEQF
TRBV6-5,NA,ASTWGSGSTDTQY
TRBV28,once,ASSLVGRDRVPTYEQY
TRBV28,NA,ASRTSGGNTIY
TRBV6-5,once,ASSYVGLQGAF
TRBV21-1,NA,ASSRFRGGGGYT
TRBV4-1,NA,ASSQTGTGSTDTQY
TRBV6-5,NA,ASSYSPLAGTDTQY
TRBV7-9,NA,SSSSIPGQGTGGYT
TRBV9,NA,ASSVGTGGTEAF
TRBV5-1,NA,ASSGDGNQPQH
TRBV20-1,NA,SARAGNTIY
TRBV29-1,NA,SVRTSGRVGPYNEQF
TRBV13,NA,ASSLGTGGFYGYT
TRBV6-4,few,ASSDGQGADTQY
TRBV28,NA,ASSLTRWQPQH
TRBV27,once,ASSPAVRTTKQETQY
TRBV4-1,NA,ASSQRQGPVLNSPLH
TRBV7-8,NA,ASKSRDRTQNTGELF
TRBV10-3,NA,AISGQGVEAF